Included here is one TCR beta chain sequence, with context. These data originate in a study of shared clonotypes between healthy human individuals. The V end lost 4 bases, the J end lost 1 base, and 12 bases lay between the germline ends. Germline assignment: CDR1 MGHDK and CDR2 SYGVNS. This CDR3 region has 15 residues. Naive-designated CD8 cells lacked CD45RO, were positively enriched for CCR7, and omitted terminally differentiated effector memory CD45RA+ cells. The method was immunoSEQ multiplex PCR; TCRdb's version includes in-frame clones alone and lacks a portion of them. The sample yields under 1 million clones, 96% seen once.

Input material: naive CD8+ T cells sorted from blood. The chain has TRBV25-1 and TRBJ2-3; TRBD1 might be the D (6 bases). This TCR was recovered from a man aged 25-40 years in good health. The CDR3 coding sequence is TGTGCCAGCAGTGTGAACAGGGCCCGCACAGATACGCAGTATTTT. Residues: CASSVNRARTDTQYF.